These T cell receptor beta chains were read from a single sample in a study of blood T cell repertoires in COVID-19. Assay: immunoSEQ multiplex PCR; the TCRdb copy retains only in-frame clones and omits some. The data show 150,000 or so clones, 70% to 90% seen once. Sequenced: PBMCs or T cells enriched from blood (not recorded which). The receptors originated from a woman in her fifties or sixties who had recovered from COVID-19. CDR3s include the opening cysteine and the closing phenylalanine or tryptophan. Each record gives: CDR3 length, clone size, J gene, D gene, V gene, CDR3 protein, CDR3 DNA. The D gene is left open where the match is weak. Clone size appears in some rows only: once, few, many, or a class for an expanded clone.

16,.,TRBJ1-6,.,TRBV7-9,CASSPGGGAEDSPLHF,TGTGCCAGCAGTCCCGGGGGGGGCGCAGAGGATTCACCCCTCCACTTT
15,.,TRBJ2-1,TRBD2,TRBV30,CAWRKGLAGLGEQFF,TGTGCCTGGAGAAAGGGACTAGCGGGTCTCGGTGAGCAGTTCTTC
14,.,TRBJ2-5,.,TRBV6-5,CASIKDFAGETQYF,TGTGCCAGCATTAAGGACTTTGCTGGGGAGACCCAGTACTTC
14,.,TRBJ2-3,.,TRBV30,CAWSVGGSTDTQYF,TGTGCCTGGAGTGTTGGCGGAAGCACAGATACGCAGTATTTT
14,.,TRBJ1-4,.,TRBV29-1,CSGSMGGVNEKLFF,TGCAGCGGTTCGATGGGGGGGGTGAACGAAAAACTGTTTTTT
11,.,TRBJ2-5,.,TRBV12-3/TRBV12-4,CASSQGETQYF,TGTGCCAGCAGTCAGGGAGAGACCCAGTACTTC
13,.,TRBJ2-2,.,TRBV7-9,CASSLMQEGELFF,TGTGCCAGCAGCTTAATGCAGGAAGGGGAGCTGTTTTTT
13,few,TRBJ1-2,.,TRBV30,CAWSLGQGGGYTF,TGTGCCTGGAGTCTGGGTCAGGGAGGAGGCTACACCTTC
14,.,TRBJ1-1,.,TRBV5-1,CASSLADPWSEAFF,TGCGCCAGCAGCTTAGCGGACCCGTGGTCCGAAGCTTTCTTT
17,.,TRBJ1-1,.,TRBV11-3,CASSSSPRSGLNTEAFF,TGTGCCAGCAGCTCCTCTCCACGTTCAGGGTTGAACACTGAAGCTTTCTTT
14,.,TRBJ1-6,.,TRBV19,CASNLAGANSPLHF,TGTGCCAGTAACCTGGCAGGGGCTAATTCACCCCTCCACTTT
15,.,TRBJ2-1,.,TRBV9,CASSVVGSSYNEQFF,TGTGCCAGCAGCGTAGTAGGGAGCTCCTACAATGAGCAGTTCTTC
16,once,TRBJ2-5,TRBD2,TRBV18,CASSPTSGSGGGTQYF,TGTGCCAGCTCACCCACTAGCGGGAGTGGAGGAGGGACCCAGTACTTC
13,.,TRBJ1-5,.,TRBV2,CASSEYLNQPQHF,TGTGCCAGCAGTGAGTATCTCAATCAGCCCCAGCATTTT
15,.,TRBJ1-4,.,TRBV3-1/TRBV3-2,CASSASGGGNEKLFF,TGTGCCAGCAGCGCAAGCGGGGGGGGGAATGAAAAACTGTTTTTT